This section outlines one T cell receptor beta chain sequence together with its context. Germline CDR1 SGHVS, CDR2 FQNEAQ. Between the trimmed V and J ends, which lost 0 bases and 12 bases, there was a span of 9 bases. The CDR3 totals 12 residues. This record belongs to a study of T cell changes during pregnancy in multiple sclerosis. The method was immunoSEQ multiplex PCR; TCRdb's version includes in-frame clones alone and lacks a portion of them. Of 75,000 to 100,000 clones in the sample, roughly nine tenths were seen once. The sequence came from a female donor in good health, enrolled as a control in a pregnancy study. Sequenced material: peripheral blood, taken after pregnancy. The gene calls are TRBV7-8 and TRBJ2-1, with unresolved D. CDR3 nucleotide sequence: TGTGCCAGCAGCTTAGCTGCCCTGCGGCAGTTCTTC. Encoded protein: CASSLAALRQFF.